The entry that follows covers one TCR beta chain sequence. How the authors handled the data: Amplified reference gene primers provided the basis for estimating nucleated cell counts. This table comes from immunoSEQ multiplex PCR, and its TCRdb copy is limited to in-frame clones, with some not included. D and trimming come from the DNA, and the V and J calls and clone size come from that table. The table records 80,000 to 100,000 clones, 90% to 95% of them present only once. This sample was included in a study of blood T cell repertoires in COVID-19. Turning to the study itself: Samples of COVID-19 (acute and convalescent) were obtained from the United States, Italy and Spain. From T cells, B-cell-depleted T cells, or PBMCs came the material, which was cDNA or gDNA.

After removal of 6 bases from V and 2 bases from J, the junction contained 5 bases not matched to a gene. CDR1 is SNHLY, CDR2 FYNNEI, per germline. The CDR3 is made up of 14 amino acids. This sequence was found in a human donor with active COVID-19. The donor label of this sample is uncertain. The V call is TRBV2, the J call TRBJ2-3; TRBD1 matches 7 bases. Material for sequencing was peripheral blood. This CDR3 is CASRGTAPTDTQYF. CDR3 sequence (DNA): TGTGCCAGCAGAGGGACAGCCCCCACAGATACGCAGTATTTT.